The 32 T cell receptor beta chains reported below all come from one sample, sequenced in a study of spatial heterogeneity in lung cancer. TCRdb itself ran the 5' RACE reads through MiXCR, one entry per CDR3 protein. The profile shows some 120,000 distinct CDR3 sequences, 9.5% to 15% of them singletons. As for time point: blood at routine non-recurrence follow-up after resection. The study sequenced unsorted whole RNA from tumor, nontumor lung or frozen PBMC. The sequenced sample was PBMCs, obtained at follow-up. The receptors were gathered from a male donor with early-stage non-small cell lung cancer.

This clonotype was picked up many times. The conserved final phenylalanine or tryptophan is absent from the CDR3, which likely points to a read error. The CDR3: CASSFSGQANQPQHS. The DNA of the CDR3 is TGTGCCAGCAGCTTCTCCGGACAGGCCAATCAGCCCCAGCATTCT. V gene TRBV7-8 combines with J gene TRBJ1-5; TRBD1 matches at 7 bases. The junction had 5 bases not matched to a gene; V was cut back by 3 bases and J by 3 bases. The CDR3 is 15 amino acids. CDR1 and CDR2 from the germline V gene are SGHVS and FQNEAQ.

This clonotype was recorded a few times. The V gene is TRBV2, the J gene TRBJ1-5; D is uncertain. From germline, CDR1 is SNHLY and CDR2 FYNNEI. Trimming shortened V by 3 bases and J by 6 bases, and 12 bases separated the two germline ends. The CDR3 is made up of 14 amino acids. CDR3 sequence reads: CASSDMQARQPQHF. Written as DNA, the CDR3 is TGTGCCAGCAGTGATATGCAGGCCCGTCAGCCCCAGCATTTT.

V usage is TRBV4-2 and J usage is TRBJ1-1; no reliable D call. Germline V gene data show CDR1 as LGHNA and CDR2 as YNFKEQ. This CDR3 spans 14 amino acids. V dropped 2 bases and J dropped 1 base, with 8 bases sitting between them. Here the CDR3 reads CASSQTPGNTEAFF. As DNA, the CDR3 is TGTGCCAGCAGCCAAACTCCAGGGAACACTGAAGCTTTCTTT.

This clonotype appeared many times. The chain employs TRBV20-1 and TRBJ1-6; no firm D call. The V end lost 2 bases, the J end lost 8 bases, and 13 bases lay between the germline ends. The CDR3 length is 14 residues. The germline V gene encodes CDR1 DFQATT and CDR2 SNEGSKA (reference sequence). This chain's CDR3 is CSARPPAGYSPLHF. CDR3 DNA: TGCAGTGCTAGACCCCCGGCAGGATATTCACCCCTCCACTTT.

This clonotype showed up many times. The chain joins TRBV3-1 to TRBJ2-7, with 9 positions matching TRBD1. Per the germline V gene, CDR1 is LGHDT and CDR2 is YNNKEL (reference sequence). This CDR3 is 14 amino acids long. The V gene end was trimmed by 4 bases and the J gene end by 4 bases; junction bases not matched to a gene: 5. The CDR3 spells CASSLDRGLYEQYF. The CDR3 DNA reads as TGTGCCAGCAGCCTCGACAGGGGGTTGTACGAGCAGTACTTC.

The rearrangement uses TRBV10-3 and TRBJ1-6, with TRBD1 as a possible D gene (5 bases). CDR3 length: 13 amino acids. Per germline, CDR1 ENHRY and CDR2 SYGVKD. V lost 4 bases and J lost 8, with 9 bases in between. CDR3 bases: TGTGCCATCAGTGTCCAGGGAGATTCACCCCTCCACTTT. Translating gives CAISVQGDSPLHF.

This CDR3 is CASGTGRLSSYEQYF. CDR3 sequence (DNA): TGTGCGTCCGGGACCGGCCGGCTTTCGTCGTACGAGCAGTACTTC. The rearrangement uses TRBV30 and TRBJ2-7; D possibly matches TRBD1 or TRBD2 (5 bases each). The germline V gene encodes CDR1 GTSNPN and CDR2 SVGIG (reference sequence). The CDR3 is made up of 15 amino acids.

In this sample, this clonotype turned up many times. This rearrangement joins TRBV4-1 to TRBJ1-5; maybe TRBD1 (6 bases). CDR1 MGHRA and CDR2 YSYEKL come from the germline V gene. This CDR3 has 15 residues. Trimming left V 0 bases short and J 7 bases short, with 13 bases between. CDR3 coding DNA: TGCGCCAGCAGCCAAGATTCAGGGGTTCGGCAGCCCCAGCATTTT. This translates into CASSQDSGVRQPQHF.

This clonotype was seen many times. The chain links TRBV20-1 to TRBJ1-4; a weak D match, TRBD1 (6 bases). CDR1 and CDR2 (germline): DFQATT, SNEGSKA (reference sequence). V shed 6 bases and J shed 2 bases, with 19 bases lying between them. This CDR3 is 16 amino acids long. CDR3 DNA sequence: TGCAGTGCCCAAGACAGGATTTATTCTACTAATGAAAAACTGTTTTTT. Protein product: CSAQDRIYSTNEKLFF.

This clonotype was seen a few times. The rearrangement joins TRBV5-1 to TRBJ2-6; D ambiguous. CDR1 SGHRS and CDR2 YFSETQ come from the germline V gene. V dropped 1 base and J dropped 0 bases, with 14 bases sitting between them. The CDR3 is 18 amino acids. The CDR3 sequence is CASSLSQISNSGANVLTF. The CDR3 coding sequence is TGCGCCAGCAGCTTGTCACAGATTTCCAACTCTGGGGCCAACGTCCTGACTTTC.

The chain links TRBV12-3 or TRBV12-4 to TRBJ1-4; 8 nucleotides agree with TRBD1. The V and J ends lost 4 bases and 3 bases, in that order; junction bases with no gene match: 4. This CDR3 contains 15 residues. This CDR3 reads CASSSRGPANEKLFF. CDR3 DNA sequence: TGTGCCAGCAGTTCCAGGGGGCCGGCTAATGAAAAACTGTTTTTT.

This clonotype was seen many times. The rearrangement joins TRBV24-1 to TRBJ2-3; weak D call: TRBD2 (6 bases). CDR3 length: 16 residues. CDR1 and CDR2 (germline): KGHDR, SFDVKD. Trimming removed 0 bases from V and 2 bases from J, with 11 bases in between. Here the CDR3 DNA reads TGTGCCACCAGTGATTTGCCGGGACTTTCCACAGATACGCAGTATTTT. It yields the protein CATSDLPGLSTDTQYF.

This clonotype was seen a few times. At one boundary the junction diverges from the germline segment, which might be a read error. V gene TRBV20-1 combines with J gene TRBJ2-1; D is tentatively TRBD1 or TRBD2 (6 bases each). The CDR3 is made up of 15 amino acids. Germline values: CDR1 DFQATT, CDR2 SNEGSKA (reference sequence). CDR3: CSASDWRRGHNEQSF. CDR3 bases: TGCAGTGCTAGTGATTGGCGGAGGGGACACAATGAGCAGTCCTTC.

This chain joins TRBV6-5 and TRBJ1-5, with D tentatively TRBD1 (5 bases). The germline gives CDR1 MNHEY, CDR2 SVGAGI. With 10 bases removed from V and 3 bases from J, the gap between germline ends came to 13 bases. The CDR3 is 13 amino acids. This CDR3 reads CANKPGHNQPQHF. CDR3 in DNA: TGTGCCAACAAACCCGGACACAATCAGCCCCAGCATTTT.

The sample holds a few counts of this clonotype. The gene calls are TRBV7-2 and TRBJ2-7, with TRBD1 as a possible D gene (5 bases). Germline V lookup: CDR1 SGHTA, CDR2 FQGNSA. The ends were cut back, 1 base at V and 2 bases at J, with 9 bases in the middle. The CDR3 runs to 14 residues. The chain's CDR3 is CASSLVPGPYEQYF. The DNA for the CDR3 is TGTGCCAGCAGCTTAGTCCCAGGGCCCTACGAGCAGTACTTC.

With respect to this clonotype: It may be a read error: a sequence one base away is much more abundant. In DNA form, the CDR3 reads TGTGCCATCAGTGCGAACACGCTAGCGGGCTCCTACGAGCAGTACTTC. It specifies CAISANTLAGSYEQYF. The genes are TRBV10-3 and TRBJ2-7, with TRBD2 matching 8 bases. J gave up 0 bases and V 4 bases, and 8 bases lay outside the gene matches. The germline V gene has CDR1 ENHRY and CDR2 SYGVKD. The CDR3 is 16 residues long.

The V gene is TRBV24-1, the J gene TRBJ2-1, with 7 bases identical to TRBD1. Trimming cost V 6 bases and J 4 bases; bases outside gene matches: 2. Germline CDR1 is KGHDR and CDR2 is SFDVKD. CDR3 length: 13 amino acids. CDR3 amino acids: CATSPQGYNEQFF. The CDR3 coding sequence is TGTGCCACCAGTCCACAGGGGTACAATGAGCAGTTCTTC.

This chain uses TRBV10-2 with TRBJ2-7; D may correspond to TRBD1 or TRBD2 (5 bases each). The V gene's germline CDR1 is WSHSY and CDR2 SAAADI. The length of the CDR3 is 15 residues. V was cut by 0 bases and J by 3 bases, with 12 bases left in between. As DNA, the CDR3 is TGCGCCAGCAGTGAGTCGGGGGACCGAGACTACGAGCAGTACTTC. Translated, it gives CASSESGDRDYEQYF.

The J gene is TRBJ2-3, the V gene TRBV5-1; D may be TRBD1 (6 bases). Germline CDR1 SGHRS, CDR2 YFSETQ. CDR3 length: 15 amino acids. V was trimmed by 2 bases and J by 0 bases, leaving 10 bases between them. The CDR3 coding sequence is TGCGCCAGCAGCTTTACAGGGCCAAGCACAGATACGCAGTATTTT. It yields the protein CASSFTGPSTDTQYF.

Many counts were recorded for this clonotype. The chain uses TRBV29-1 and TRBJ1-6, with D maybe TRBD1 (6 bases). The CDR3 length is 14 residues. Germline CDR1 SQVTM, CDR2 ANQGSEA. Trimming pared 7 bases from V and 5 bases from J, leaving 15 bases between. The CDR3 here is CSAKAPGDNSPLHF. The CDR3, as DNA: TGCAGCGCAAAAGCCCCAGGGGATAATTCACCCCTCCACTTT.

This clonotype turned up a few times. The V and J genes are TRBV29-1 and TRBJ2-7, with 9 bases that match TRBD1. Germline lookup yields CDR1 SQVTM and CDR2 ANQGSEA. The CDR3 runs 12 residues. Unmatched junction bases numbered 3, after V lost 6 bases and J lost 3 bases. Here the CDR3 DNA reads TGCAGCGTAGGGACAGGGAGCTACGAGCAGTACTTC. It translates to CSVGTGSYEQYF.

This clonotype showed up just a few times. The chain recombines TRBV4-2 with TRBJ1-5; no clear D. The germline CDR1 and CDR2 sequences are LGHNA and YNFKEQ. The length of the CDR3 is 16 residues. Trimming removed 2 bases from V and 0 bases from J, with 11 bases in between. The CDR3 region has the DNA TGTGCCAGCAGCCAATCGACGGGGAATAGCAATCAGCCCCAGCATTTT. Translated, it gives CASSQSTGNSNQPQHF.

This clonotype was detected a few times. This chain joins TRBV5-1 and TRBJ1-6; 7 bases are a match to TRBD1. This CDR3 has 14 residues. Germline CDR1 is SGHRS and CDR2 is YFSETQ. J gave up 9 bases and V 0 bases, and 3 bases lay outside the gene matches. CDR3 sequence: CASSLGQGISPLHF. In DNA, the CDR3 is TGCGCCAGCAGCTTGGGACAGGGTATTTCACCCCTCCACTTT.

CDR3 loop: CASSLTGPNTEAFF. The CDR3 DNA follows: TGTGCCAGCAGCCTGACAGGACCGAACACTGAAGCTTTCTTT. The chain links TRBV7-9 to TRBJ1-1; D perhaps matches TRBD1 (6 bases). This CDR3 is 14 amino acids long. Per germline, CDR1 SEHNR and CDR2 FQNEAQ (reference sequence). Trimming removed 5 bases at V and 1 base at J, with 11 bases between.

The CDR3 loop reads CASSQDKARAAGELFF. CDR3 nucleotide sequence: TGCGCCAGCAGCCAAGATAAGGCCAGGGCGGCCGGGGAGCTGTTTTTT. The rearrangement joins TRBV4-1 to TRBJ2-2; D perhaps matches TRBD1 (5 bases). Between the trimmed V and J ends, which lost 0 bases and 6 bases, there was a span of 14 bases. In germline, CDR1 is MGHRA, CDR2 YSYEKL. The CDR3 sequence is 16 residues long.

Many counts were recorded for this clonotype. The chain is built from TRBV6-2 or TRBV6-3 and TRBJ2-1; possible D gene TRBD2, 5 bases. The V end lost 2 bases, the J end lost 6 bases, and 8 bases lay between the germline ends. The CDR3 has 13 amino acids. The V gene's germline CDR1 is MNHEY and CDR2 SVGEGT. The CDR3 loop reads CASSYGLSNEQFF. The CDR3 coding sequence is TGTGCCAGCAGTTACGGACTCAGCAATGAGCAGTTCTTC.

The V and J genes are TRBV24-1 and TRBJ2-3; D ambiguous. This CDR3 has 17 residues. In germline, CDR1 is KGHDR, CDR2 SFDVKD. Trimming removed 4 bases from V and 0 bases from J, with 16 bases in between. CDR3 region: CATSDAEAPPSTDTQYF. The CDR3 bases are TGTGCCACCAGTGACGCGGAAGCCCCTCCTAGCACAGATACGCAGTATTTT.

The V and J genes are TRBV5-1 and TRBJ1-4, with D possibly being TRBD1 (5 bases). The V and J ends lost 4 bases and 3 bases respectively, with 10 bases between them. The CDR3 loop spans 14 amino acids. CDR1 is SGHRS, CDR2 YFSETQ, per germline. The CDR3 region is CASSLEGANEKLFF. DNA for the CDR3: TGCGCCAGCAGCCTTGAAGGGGCTAATGAAAAACTGTTTTTT.

V is TRBV7-2 and J is TRBJ1-3; no definite D call. The CDR3 totals 15 residues. Germline values: CDR1 SGHTA, CDR2 FQGNSA. Trimming removed 3 bases from V and 4 bases from J, with 13 bases in between. CDR3 residues: CASSFPVGSGNTIYF. DNA of the CDR3: TGTGCCAGCAGCTTCCCGGTCGGATCAGGAAACACCATATATTTT.

At least ten counts were recorded for this clonotype. Here the CDR3 reads CASSLMGGLATGELFF. CDR3 bases: TGTGCCAGCAGCCTAATGGGGGGTTTGGCCACCGGGGAGCTGTTTTTT. This rearrangement joins TRBV9 to TRBJ2-2; TRBD2 is a possible D gene (6 bases). CDR1 and CDR2 from the germline V gene are SGDLS and YYNGEE. The CDR3 loop spans 16 amino acids. V lost 4 bases and J 4 bases, leaving 17 bases between the germline ends.

The V and J genes are TRBV12-5 and TRBJ2-3, with D maybe TRBD2 (6 bases). V lost 7 bases, J lost 2 bases, and 10 bases lay in between. Germline-derived CDR1 and CDR2 are LGHNT and FRNRAP. The CDR3 totals 13 residues. This CDR3 reads CASAGGNTDTQYF. Written as DNA, the CDR3 is TGTGCTAGTGCCGGGGGAAACACAGATACGCAGTATTTT.

The sample holds many counts of this clonotype. The chain carries TRBV29-1 and TRBJ2-3; D uncertain. The CDR3 runs to 9 residues. V was trimmed by 7 bases and J by 13 bases, leaving 12 bases between them. Germline V lookup: CDR1 SQVTM, CDR2 ANQGSEA. The CDR3 sequence: CSADPPKYF. The DNA of the CDR3 is TGCAGCGCTGACCCGCCGAAGTATTTT.